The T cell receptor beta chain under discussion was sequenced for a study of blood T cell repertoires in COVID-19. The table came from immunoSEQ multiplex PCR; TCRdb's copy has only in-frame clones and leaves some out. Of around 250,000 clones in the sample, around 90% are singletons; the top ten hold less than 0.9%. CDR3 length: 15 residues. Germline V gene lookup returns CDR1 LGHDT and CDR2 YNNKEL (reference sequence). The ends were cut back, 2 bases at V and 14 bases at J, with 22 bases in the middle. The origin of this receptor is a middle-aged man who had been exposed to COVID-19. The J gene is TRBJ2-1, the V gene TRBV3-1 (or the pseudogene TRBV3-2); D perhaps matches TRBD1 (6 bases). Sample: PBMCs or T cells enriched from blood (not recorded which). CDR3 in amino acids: CASSQTSGGPPMKFF. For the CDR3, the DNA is TGTGCCAGCAGCCAAACAAGTGGGGGCCCTCCAATGAAGTTCTTC.